Each of the 31 T cell receptor beta chains below was sequenced from the same sample in a study of graft-versus-host responses after intestinal transplantation. Produced via immunoSEQ multiplex PCR; TCRdb's table is partial and in-frame only. The sample gives over 45,000 clones, about 94% of which show up once; approximately 0.4% is in the top ten. Antigen specificity for these receptors is unknown. The source material was unstimulated CD4+ T cells sorted from spleen or lymph node cells, sampled before transplant. The source is a human donor who was the organ donor for an intestinal transplant.

V is TRBV7-2 and J is TRBJ1-4, with D possibly matching TRBD1 (5 bases). CDR1 SGHTA and CDR2 FQGNSA come from the germline V gene. The CDR3 is 14 residues long. V shed 4 bases and J shed 8 bases, with 14 bases lying between them. CDR3 coding DNA: TGTGCCAGCAGCTATGGGCAGGGAAAGGAAAAACTGTTTTTT. Protein sequence: CASSYGQGKEKLFF.

This clone was seen a single time. V gene TRBV18 combines with J gene TRBJ2-5; D not resolved. With 0 bases removed from V and 1 base from J, the gap between germline ends came to 6 bases. The length of the CDR3 is 14 residues. CDR1 is KGHSH and CDR2 is LQKENI in the germline V gene. In DNA form, the CDR3 reads TGTGCCAGCTCACCACCGAACATCCAAGAGACCCAGTACTTC. Encoded protein: CASSPPNIQETQYF.

This chain uses TRBV18 with TRBJ2-1; 8 bases map to TRBD1. The CDR3 length is 15 residues. CDR1 and CDR2 from the germline V gene are KGHSH and LQKENI. The V and J ends lost 2 bases and 7 bases, in that order; junction bases with no gene match: 7. DNA for the CDR3: TGTGCCAGCTCACCATCAGGGGGCGTTGGGAATGAGCAGTTCTTC. Amino acids: CASSPSGGVGNEQFF. The entire variable domain, with the rest obtained from reference TRBV18 and TRBJ2-1, is as follows: NAGVMQNPRHLVRRRGQEARLRCSPMKGHSHVYWYRQLPEEGLKFMVYLQKENIIDESGMPKERFSAEFPKEGPSILRIQQVVRGDSAAYFCASSPSGGVGNEQFFGPGTRLTVL.

The J gene is TRBJ1-2, the V gene TRBV30; 7 nucleotides agree with TRBD1. The CDR3 contains 16 residues. V was clipped by 0 bases and J by 5 bases; unmatched bases: 12. The V gene's germline CDR1 is GTSNPN and CDR2 SVGIG (reference sequence). DNA of the CDR3: TGTGCCTGGAGTGTACGCCCTCAGACAGGGCAGTATGGCTACACCTTC. Translating it yields CAWSVRPQTGQYGYTF. Complete variable domain (other parts from reference TRBV30 and TRBJ1-2): SQTIHQWPATLVQPVGSPLSLECTVEGTSNPNLYWYRQAAGRGLQLLFYSVGIGQISSEVPQNLSASRPQDRQFILSSKKLLLSDSGFYLCAWSVRPQTGQYGYTFGSGTRLTVV.

The rearrangement uses TRBV7-2 and TRBJ1-1; maybe TRBD1 (5 bases). V dropped 1 base and J dropped 3 bases, with 9 bases sitting between them. This CDR3 has 14 residues. Per germline, CDR1 SGHTA and CDR2 FQGNSA. The CDR3 region has the DNA TGTGCCAGCAGCTTAGGCCAGGGCCACACTGAAGCTTTCTTT. Protein: CASSLGQGHTEAFF. Drawing the rest from reference TRBV7-2 and TRBJ1-1, the complete variable domain is GAGVSQSPSNKVTEKGKDVELRCDPISGHTALYWYRQSLGQGLEFLIYFQGNSAPDKSGLPSDRFSAERTGGSVSTLTIQRTQQEDSAVYLCASSLGQGHTEAFFGQGTRLTVV.

A single count supports this clone. The chain joins TRBV7-9 to TRBJ1-6; 8 nucleotides agree with TRBD1. Trimming took 5 bases from V and 5 from J; bases not matched to a gene: 8. The CDR3 totals 16 residues. Germline V gene data show CDR1 as SEHNR and CDR2 as FQNEAQ (reference sequence). CDR3 residues: CASSTRTGTDNSPLHF. CDR3 DNA sequence: TGTGCCAGCAGCACCCGGACAGGGACCGATAATTCACCCCTCCACTTT. The full variable domain, with the rest looked up from reference TRBV7-9 and TRBJ1-6, is DTGVSQNPRHKITKRGQNVTFRCDPISEHNRLYWYRQTLGQGPEFLTYFQNEAQLEKSRLLSDRFSAERPKGSFSTLEIQRTEQGDSAMYLCASSTRTGTDNSPLHFGNGTRLTVT.

The chain has TRBV18 and TRBJ2-4; D is ambiguous. V was cut by 3 bases and J by 7 bases, with 10 bases left in between. In germline, CDR1 is KGHSH, CDR2 LQKENI. The CDR3 length is 13 residues. The CDR3 sequence is CASSPVTYNIQYF. CDR3 nucleotides: TGTGCCAGCTCACCGGTGACTTACAACATTCAGTACTTC.

The count of this clone is one. The chain uses TRBV29-1 and TRBJ2-1; the D gene is possibly TRBD1 (6 bases). Between the trimmed V and J ends, which lost 5 bases and 7 bases, there was a span of 21 bases. This CDR3 region has 15 residues. Germline-derived CDR1 and CDR2 are SQVTM and ANQGSEA. CDR3 protein: CSVPRMRTVNNEQFF. The CDR3 nucleotides read TGCAGCGTTCCCCGGATGAGGACAGTGAATAATGAGCAGTTCTTC.

This clone was detected only once. The chain recombines TRBV5-1 with TRBJ2-5, with TRBD1 identical over 9 bases. The DNA matches TRBJ2-7 better at its end, which makes the J call doubtful. This CDR3 region has 16 residues. Germline V CDR1 and CDR2: SGHRS, YFSETQ. The CDR3 region has the DNA TGCGCCAGTAAACAAACCTCCGGGACAGGGACGAGCGAGCAGTACTTC. It translates to CASKQTSGTGTSEQYF.

J is TRBJ1-3 and V is TRBV6-5; D remains ambiguous. V lost 2 bases, J lost 0 bases, and 8 bases lay in between. The CDR3 length is 15 residues. Germline CDR1 reads MNHEY; CDR2 reads SVGAGI. The CDR3 loop is CASSYSMTSGNTIYF. The CDR3 DNA follows: TGTGCCAGCAGTTACAGCATGACCTCTGGAAACACCATATATTTT.

The chain has TRBV6-1 and TRBJ1-6; D gene uncertain. The germline CDR1 and CDR2 sequences are MNHNS and SASEGT. The V and J ends lost 5 bases and 6 bases respectively, with 11 bases between them. The CDR3 loop spans 14 amino acids. CDR3 nucleotide sequence: TGTGCCAGCAGTTTACATAGGCGTAATTCACCCCTCCACTTT. It specifies CASSLHRRNSPLHF.

The V and J genes are TRBV11-2 and TRBJ2-3; 7 bases are a match to TRBD2. The CDR3 loop spans 18 amino acids. Unmatched junction bases numbered 18, after V lost 6 bases and J lost 3 bases. CDR1 is SGHAT, CDR2 FQNNGV, per germline. DNA of the CDR3: TGTGCCAGCAGTGAGGTTGCAGCGGGGTCGGGGGGTACAGATACGCAGTATTTT. It specifies CASSEVAAGSGGTDTQYF. The variable domain in full, completed from reference TRBV11-2 and TRBJ2-3, reads EAGVAQSPRYKIIEKRQSVAFWCNPISGHATLYWYQQILGQGPKLLIQFQNNGVVDDSQLPKDRFSAERLKGVDSTLKIQPAKLEDSAVYLCASSEVAAGSGGTDTQYFGPGTRLTVL.

The rearrangement joins TRBV27 to TRBJ2-4; D possibly corresponds to TRBD1 (5 bases). V was cut by 6 bases and J by 9 bases, with 21 bases left in between. This CDR3 region has 15 residues. Germline V lookup: CDR1 MNHEY, CDR2 SMNVEV (reference sequence). CDR3 amino acids: CASSPQLSPGIIQYF. The CDR3 bases are TGTGCCAGCAGCCCTCAGCTCTCTCCAGGGATCATTCAGTACTTC.

The chain employs TRBV19 and TRBJ1-1; 7 bases align to TRBD1. The germline V gene encodes CDR1 LNHDA and CDR2 SQIVND (reference sequence). The CDR3 runs to 15 residues. Trimming at V came to 5 bases and at J to 6 bases, leaving 12 bases not matched to a gene. As DNA, the CDR3 is TGTGCCAGTAGTCCCATGACAGGGCGGTTCGCTGAAGCTTTCTTT. Encoded protein: CASSPMTGRFAEAFF. Using reference TRBV19 and TRBJ1-1 for the parts outside the CDR3, the full variable domain is DGGITQSPKYLFRKEGQNVTLSCEQNLNHDAMYWYRQDPGQGLRLIYYSQIVNDFQKGDIAEGYSVSREKKESFPLTVTSAQKNPTAFYLCASSPMTGRFAEAFFGQGTRLTVV.

The V and J genes are TRBV10-3 and TRBJ1-4; maybe TRBD1 (5 bases). The germline V and J ends were trimmed by 6 bases and 7 bases, with 15 bases remaining between them. Germline V gene sequence: CDR1 ENHRY, CDR2 SYGVKD. The CDR3 sequence is 14 residues long. DNA of the CDR3: TGTGCCATCAGCCCACAGGAGTCGGGTGAAAAACTGTTTTTT. It specifies CAISPQESGEKLFF.

The rearrangement joins TRBV5-4 to TRBJ2-2; D is perhaps TRBD1 (5 bases). Germline V gene lookup returns CDR1 SGHNT and CDR2 YYREEE (reference sequence). The CDR3 contains 13 residues. Trimming removed 4 bases from V and 6 bases from J, with 10 bases in between. The CDR3 loop reads CASSKQEPGELFF. The CDR3 DNA sequence: TGTGCCAGCAGCAAACAGGAGCCCGGGGAGCTGTTTTTT.

The rearrangement links TRBV6-1 to TRBJ2-5; tentatively, D is TRBD1 (5 bases). The CDR3 is 13 residues long. Trimming took off 3 bases at V and 3 bases at J, with 8 bases between the two ends. Looked up from germline, CDR1 is MNHNS and CDR2 is SASEGT. Here the CDR3 reads CASSDIQEETQYF. CDR3 in DNA: TGTGCCAGCAGTGACATACAGGAAGAGACCCAGTACTTC.

The chain has TRBV5-3 and TRBJ2-1; D remains unclear. TRBV5-3 is an open reading frame whose function is uncertain. This CDR3 has 15 amino acids. V was clipped by 4 bases and J by 2 bases, with 13 bases between them. CDR3 nucleotide sequence: TGTGCCAGAAGCCTTCCGTTGGCCGCCTACAATGAGCAGTTCTTC. Its translation is CARSLPLAAYNEQFF.

The chain has TRBV9 and TRBJ2-3; a weak D match, TRBD1 (5 bases). Germline V gene lookup returns CDR1 SGDLS and CDR2 YYNGEE. Trimming removed 3 bases from V and 2 bases from J, with 10 bases in between. The CDR3 is 14 amino acids. CDR3 amino acids: CASSGGWFTDTQYF. CDR3 in DNA: TGTGCCAGCAGCGGGGGCTGGTTCACAGATACGCAGTATTTT.

The chain links TRBV9 to TRBJ2-5; 13 nucleotides align to TRBD2. In germline, CDR1 is SGDLS, CDR2 YYNGEE. The V segment lost 3 bases and the J segment 6 bases; nucleotides outside the gene matches: 2. The CDR3 spans 14 residues. This CDR3 is CASSATSGGQTQYF. CDR3 nucleotides: TGTGCCAGCAGCGCGACTAGCGGGGGGCAGACCCAGTACTTC.

This sequence joins TRBV25-1 and TRBJ1-2, with 11 bases fitting TRBD1. In germline, CDR1 is MGHDK, CDR2 SYGVNS. The CDR3 consists of 15 residues. The V segment lost 2 bases and the J segment 2 bases; nucleotides outside the gene matches: 1. CDR3 in amino acids: CASSERDRGNYGYTF. In nucleotides, the CDR3 is TGTGCCAGCAGTGAAAGGGACAGGGGGAACTATGGCTACACCTTC.

On this clone itself: The sample contains more than one DNA sequence encoding this CDR3. This chain links TRBV7-2 with TRBJ2-3; 10 bases line up with TRBD2. CDR3 length: 16 residues. The trim removed 0 bases at V and 1 base at J, leaving 1 base unmatched. Looked up from germline, CDR1 is SGHTA and CDR2 is FQGNSA. CDR3 region: CASSLALAGGTDTQYF. The CDR3, as DNA: TGTGCCAGCAGCTTAGCGCTAGCGGGGGGCACAGATACGCAGTATTTT.

The chain combines TRBV25-1 with TRBJ2-3, with D tentatively TRBD2 (6 bases). CDR1 is MGHDK, CDR2 SYGVNS, per germline. V lost 1 base, J lost 3 bases, and 14 bases lay in between. The CDR3 is 16 amino acids. CDR3 region: CASSESKRGGTDTQYF. CDR3 DNA sequence: TGTGCCAGCAGTGAATCAAAGAGGGGAGGTACAGATACGCAGTATTTT. Full variable domain (remainder filled in from reference TRBV25-1 and TRBJ2-3): EADIYQTPRYLVIGTGKKITLECSQTMGHDKMYWYQQDPGMELHLIHYSYGVNSTEKGDLSSESTVSRIRTEHFPLTLESARPSHTSQYLCASSESKRGGTDTQYFGPGTRLTVL.

The chain uses TRBV5-5 and TRBJ1-2, with 7 bases identical to TRBD1. Germline CDR1 is SGHKS and CDR2 is YYEKEE (reference sequence). The V and J ends lost 0 bases and 10 bases, in that order; junction bases with no gene match: 12. This CDR3 has 15 residues. The CDR3 region is CASSLVGQLFLHYTF. Written as DNA, the CDR3 is TGTGCCAGCAGCTTGGTGGGACAGCTTTTTTTGCACTACACCTTC.

The chain uses TRBV28 and TRBJ2-3; 8 positions agree with TRBD1. The germline V gene encodes CDR1 MDHEN and CDR2 SYDVKM. V lost 7 bases, J lost 4 bases, and 7 bases stayed unmatched. The CDR3 loop spans 14 amino acids. CDR3: CASTSPTGADTQYF. The CDR3, as DNA: TGTGCCAGCACATCACCGACAGGGGCAGATACGCAGTATTTT. The full variable domain, its missing parts supplied by reference TRBV28 and TRBJ2-3, is DVKVTQSSRYLVKRTGEKVFLECVQDMDHENMFWYRQDPGLGLRLIYFSYDVKMKEKGDIPEGYSVSREKKERFSLILESASTNQTSMYLCASTSPTGADTQYFGPGTRLTVL.

The gene calls are TRBV7-9 and TRBJ2-3; D perhaps matches TRBD2 (7 bases). The CDR3 has 14 residues. V lost 5 bases to trimming and J lost 11 bases, with 20 bases between them. Germline values: CDR1 SEHNR, CDR2 FQNEAQ (reference sequence). The CDR3 sequence is CASSPFRGAVGQYF. The CDR3 nucleotides read TGTGCCAGCAGCCCCTTTCGGGGGGCTGTCGGGCAGTATTTT.

The chain couples TRBV7-2 to TRBJ2-3, with 8 bases aligning to TRBD2. V was pared by 5 bases and J by 4 bases, with 8 bases of the junction left unmatched. The CDR3 sequence is 15 residues long. The germline V gene encodes CDR1 SGHTA and CDR2 FQGNSA. The CDR3 DNA follows: TGTGCCAGCAGCCCTTTAGCGGGGAGTCCAGATACGCAGTATTTT. This translates into CASSPLAGSPDTQYF.

Regarding this clone: Mismatch with germline at one junction end may stem from a read error. The genes are TRBV7-7 and TRBJ1-5; TRBD1 might be the D (6 bases). The CDR3 has 15 residues. Looked up from germline, CDR1 is SSHAT and CDR2 is FNYEAQ (reference sequence). The CDR3, as DNA: TGTGCTAGCAGCTTAAGGGGGGTAGGCAATCAGCCCCAGCATTTT. It encodes CASSLRGVGNQPQHF.

The chain is built from TRBV7-2 and TRBJ2-5, with 8 bases that match TRBD2. TRBJ2-7 explains the end of the DNA better; the J call may be wrong. The CDR3 has 15 amino acids. CDR1 is SGHTA and CDR2 is FQGNSA in the germline V gene. The CDR3 spells CASSLRAGGPYEQYF. CDR3 DNA sequence: TGTGCCAGCAGCTTAAGGGCGGGGGGCCCCTACGAGCAGTACTTC.

Concerning this clone itself: At the DNA level, this CDR3 is encoded by other sequences in the same sample as well. The V and J genes are TRBV11-2 and TRBJ2-7; a possible D gene is TRBD2 (7 bases). CDR3 length: 18 amino acids. V lost 0 bases, J lost 3 bases, and 21 bases lay in between. Per the germline V gene, CDR1 is SGHAT and CDR2 is FQNNGV. In DNA form, the CDR3 reads TGTGCCAGCAGCTTAGATCTCAACACAAGGGGGGGGTACTACGAGCAGTACTTC. It yields the protein CASSLDLNTRGGYYEQYF. Together with reference TRBV11-2 and TRBJ2-7, the CDR3 gives the full variable domain: EAGVAQSPRYKIIEKRQSVAFWCNPISGHATLYWYQQILGQGPKLLIQFQNNGVVDDSQLPKDRFSAERLKGVDSTLKIQPAKLEDSAVYLCASSLDLNTRGGYYEQYFGPGTRLTVT.

J is TRBJ2-1 and V is TRBV11-3; 9 bases agree with TRBD2. The J segment lost 6 bases and the V segment lost 2 bases, leaving 5 bases of the junction unmatched. Germline lookup yields CDR1 SGHNT and CDR2 YENEEA. This CDR3 has 15 residues. CDR3 amino acids: CASSLFLRGGNEQFF. The CDR3 region has the DNA TGTGCCAGCAGCTTATTCTTGCGGGGGGGCAATGAGCAGTTCTTC.